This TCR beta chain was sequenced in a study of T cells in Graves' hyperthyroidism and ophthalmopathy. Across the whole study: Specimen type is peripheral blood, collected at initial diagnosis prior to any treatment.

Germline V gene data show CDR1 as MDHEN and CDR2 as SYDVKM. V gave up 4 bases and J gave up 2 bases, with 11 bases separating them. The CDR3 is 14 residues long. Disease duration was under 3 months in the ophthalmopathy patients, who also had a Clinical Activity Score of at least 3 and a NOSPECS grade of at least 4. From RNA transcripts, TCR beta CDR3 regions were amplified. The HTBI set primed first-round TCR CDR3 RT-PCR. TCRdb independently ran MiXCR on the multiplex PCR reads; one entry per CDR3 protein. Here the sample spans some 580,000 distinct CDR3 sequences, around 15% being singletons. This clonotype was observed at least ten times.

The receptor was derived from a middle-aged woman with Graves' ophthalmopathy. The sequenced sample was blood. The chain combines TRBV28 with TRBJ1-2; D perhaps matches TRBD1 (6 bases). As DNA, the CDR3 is TGTGCCAGCAGTTACCACGGACAGAACTATGGCTACACCTTC. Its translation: CASSYHGQNYGYTF.